Listed here are 21 T cell receptor beta chains from one sample, sequenced in a study of pediatric ulcerative colitis. One to two pinch biopsies were taken from the rectum during colonoscopy. Repertoires were generated with immunoSEQ multiplex PCR, while TCRdb's copy carries only in-frame clones and drops some. This sample yields approximately 40,000 clones, of which 60% to 85% are seen a single time; 8% to 9.5% belongs to the top ten. The specimen was gut tissue. These receptors all stem from a boy between 10 and 17 years old with severe ulcerative colitis.

The chain recombines TRBV14 with TRBJ2-1; no clear D gene. Germline CDR1 SGHDN, CDR2 FVKESK. The CDR3 contains 12 residues. V was trimmed by 1 base and J by 9 bases, leaving 7 bases between them. CDR3 region: CASSQAAGEQFF. The CDR3, as DNA: TGTGCCAGCAGCCAAGCGGCCGGTGAGCAGTTCTTC.

The V gene is TRBV19, the J gene TRBJ1-2; TRBD1 aligns across 9 bases. This CDR3 region has 15 residues. After removal of 3 bases from V and 6 bases from J, the junction contained 8 bases not matched to a gene. CDR1 and CDR2 from the germline V gene are LNHDA and SQIVND (reference sequence). CDR3 loop: CASSMGDRAYDGYTF. CDR3 nucleotide sequence: TGTGCCAGTAGTATGGGGGACAGGGCATATGATGGCTACACCTTC.

The rearrangement links TRBV5-6 to TRBJ1-3; D is possibly TRBD1 (5 bases). Deletions cut 2 bases from V and 3 bases from J, with 12 bases between. The CDR3 runs 15 residues. The germline CDR1 and CDR2 sequences are SGHDT and YYEEEE. CDR3 nucleotide sequence: TGTGCCAGCAGCTTCGGTAGGGGTGGTGGAAACACCATATATTTT. It specifies CASSFGRGGGNTIYF. The variable domain in full, completed from reference TRBV5-6 and TRBJ1-3, reads DAGVTQSPTHLIKTRGQQVTLRCSPKSGHDTVSWYQQALGQGPQFIFQYYEEEERQRGNFPDRFSGHQFPNYSSELNVNALLLGDSALYLCASSFGRGGGNTIYFGEGSWLTVV.

The gene calls are TRBV4-1 and TRBJ2-7; 9 bases line up with TRBD1. Trimming removed 4 bases from V and 4 bases from J; junction bases left unmatched: 5. The CDR3 covers 14 residues. The germline V gene has CDR1 MGHRA and CDR2 YSYEKL. The CDR3: CASSPGTGTYEQYF. The CDR3 DNA reads TGCGCCAGCAGCCCGGGGACAGGGACTTACGAGCAGTACTTC.

This chain's CDR3 is CASSLISWDREPTEAFF. The CDR3 region has the DNA TGTGCCAGCAGCTTAATTTCCTGGGACAGGGAGCCGACTGAAGCTTTCTTT. V is TRBV5-6 and J is TRBJ1-1; TRBD1 aligns across 9 bases. The CDR3 totals 17 residues. Germline CDR1 SGHDT, CDR2 YYEEEE. V dropped 2 bases and J dropped 5; count of bases not matched to a gene: 13.

The chain links TRBV5-1 to TRBJ2-6; no firm D call. The CDR3 contains 17 residues. Between the trimmed V and J ends, which lost 3 bases and 4 bases, there was a span of 17 bases. Germline V gene lookup returns CDR1 SGHRS and CDR2 YFSETQ. The CDR3 region is CASSSTLAGIGANVLTF. The CDR3 nucleotides read TGCGCCAGCAGCTCGACCTTAGCTGGGATCGGGGCCAACGTCCTGACTTTC.

This rearrangement joins TRBV5-1 to TRBJ1-1; D ambiguous. Germline CDR1 SGHRS, CDR2 YFSETQ. CDR3 length: 14 residues. The V gene lost 4 bases and the J gene lost 5 bases, with 15 bases spanning the gap. Written as DNA, the CDR3 is TGCGCCAGCAGCCTTGGAGGTGTGGGGACTGAAGCTTTCTTT. Translated, it gives CASSLGGVGTEAFF.

The chain links TRBV20-1 to TRBJ2-7; tentatively, D is TRBD1 or TRBD2 (5 bases each). The CDR3 has 11 residues. Trimming left V 7 bases short and J 7 bases short, with 14 bases between. Germline values: CDR1 DFQATT, CDR2 SNEGSKA (reference sequence). This CDR3 is CSVSGTGEQYF. DNA for the CDR3: TGCAGTGTATCAGGGACGGGGGAGCAGTACTTC.

The V call is TRBV5-4, the J call TRBJ2-2, with 7 bases fitting TRBD1. The V gene end was trimmed by 7 bases and the J gene end by 0 bases; junction bases not matched to a gene: 6. CDR1 and CDR2 (germline): SGHNT, YYREEE (reference sequence). CDR3 length equals 15 residues. In nucleotides, the CDR3 is TGTGCCAGCGGCAAGGGACAGACGAACACCGGGGAGCTGTTTTTT. It is translated as CASGKGQTNTGELFF. Full variable domain (rest looked up from reference TRBV5-4 and TRBJ2-2): ETGVTQSPTHLIKTRGQQVTLRCSSQSGHNTVSWYQQALGQGPQFIFQYYREEENGRGNFPPRFSGLQFPNYSSELNVNALELDDSALYLCASGKGQTNTGELFFGEGSRLTVL.

The chain employs TRBV2 and TRBJ2-7; weak D call: TRBD1 (5 bases). The CDR3 has 13 residues. Germline V CDR1 and CDR2: SNHLY, FYNNEI. V was cut by 11 bases and J by 0 bases, with 14 bases left in between. The CDR3 is CAGVPGLSYEQYF. The CDR3 DNA reads TGTGCCGGAGTCCCAGGGCTCTCCTACGAGCAGTACTTC.

The chain carries TRBV2 and TRBJ2-1; TRBD2 might be the D (6 bases). The CDR3 length is 13 residues. V was clipped by 5 bases and J by 5 bases, with 10 bases between them. Germline loops: CDR1 SNHLY, CDR2 FYNNEI. CDR3 in DNA: TGTGCCAGCAGTTCGGGGGAGAACAATGAGCAGTTCTTC. It codes for CASSSGENNEQFF.

The chain recombines TRBV12-5 with TRBJ2-7; 9 bases align to TRBD1. CDR1 and CDR2 (germline): LGHNT, FRNRAP. CDR3 length: 17 residues. Trimming cost V 2 bases and J 1 base; bases outside gene matches: 9. The CDR3 spells CASGLTTTGQGSYEQYF. The CDR3 DNA sequence: TGTGCTAGTGGTTTGACAACAACGGGACAGGGTTCCTACGAGCAGTACTTC.

This chain joins TRBV6-4 and TRBJ2-7; D assignment may be TRBD1 or TRBD2 (6 bases each). The germline CDR1 and CDR2 sequences are MRHNA and SNTAGT. The V gene lost 5 bases and the J gene lost 3 bases, with 14 bases spanning the gap. The CDR3 sequence is 14 residues long. In DNA, the CDR3 is TGTGCCAGCAGTCCTTTCAGGGGAGGCTACGAGCAGTACTTC. It codes for CASSPFRGGYEQYF.

The sample holds one count of this clone. This chain joins TRBV28 and TRBJ2-2, with 8 bases aligning to TRBD2. The CDR3 has 19 residues. Germline CDR1 MDHEN, CDR2 SYDVKM. J gave up 0 bases and V 2 bases, and 11 bases lay outside the gene matches. CDR3 in DNA: TGTGCCAGCAGTTTAGAACCGGCGGGGGGAGGTGCGAACACCGGGGAGCTGTTTTTT. Translation gives CASSLEPAGGGANTGELFF. The full variable domain, its missing parts supplied by reference TRBV28 and TRBJ2-2, is DVKVTQSSRYLVKRTGEKVFLECVQDMDHENMFWYRQDPGLGLRLIYFSYDVKMKEKGDIPEGYSVSREKKERFSLILESASTNQTSMYLCASSLEPAGGGANTGELFFGEGSRLTVL.

J is TRBJ1-6 and V is TRBV9; D is unresolved. The CDR3 length is 16 residues. Germline CDR1 reads SGDLS; CDR2 reads YYNGEE. Deletions cut 1 base from V and 0 bases from J, with 8 bases between. The CDR3 sequence: CASSVSRSSYNSPLHF. DNA of the CDR3: TGTGCCAGCAGCGTATCCAGGAGCTCCTATAATTCACCCCTCCACTTT.

The rearrangement links TRBV2 to TRBJ2-3; D assignment may be TRBD1 or TRBD2 (6 bases each). The CDR3 is 15 residues long. V lost 7 bases and J 4 bases, leaving 18 bases between the germline ends. Germline V gene sequence: CDR1 SNHLY, CDR2 FYNNEI. CDR3 bases: TGTGCCAGCATTAATGTGGGGGGCCATGCAGATACGCAGTATTTT. It is translated as CASINVGGHADTQYF.

There are a few counts of this clone. The same CDR3 can be traced to other DNA sequences in this sample. The chain joins TRBV5-6 to TRBJ1-1; unclear D gene. This CDR3 spans 13 amino acids. Germline CDR1 and CDR2: SGHDT and YYEEEE. The V end was cut by 4 bases, the J end by 5 bases, with 12 bases between. The CDR3: CASSPSSGTEAFF. For the CDR3, the DNA is TGTGCCAGCAGCCCTAGTAGTGGTACTGAAGCTTTCTTT.

This rearrangement joins TRBV2 to TRBJ2-3; the D gene is possibly TRBD2 (6 bases). CDR3 length equals 13 residues. Germline CDR1 SNHLY, CDR2 FYNNEI. CDR3 DNA sequence: TGTTCTAGCCGGGGGTCGAGCACAGATACGCAGTATTTT. Its protein product is CSSRGSSTDTQYF.

The chain uses TRBV6-1 and TRBJ1-5; 10 positions match TRBD1. The CDR3 totals 16 residues. V lost 3 bases and J lost 6; bases outside the gene matches: 8. Germline V gives CDR1 MNHNS, CDR2 SASEGT. The CDR3 protein is CASSDFGTGVSQPQHF. The CDR3, as DNA: TGTGCCAGCAGTGATTTTGGGACAGGGGTATCTCAGCCCCAGCATTTT.

This chain joins TRBV11-2 and TRBJ2-1, with D unclear. V lost 3 bases to trimming and J lost 8 bases, with 8 bases between them. This CDR3 has 12 residues. Germline values: CDR1 SGHAT, CDR2 FQNNGV. CDR3 sequence (DNA): TGTGCCAGCAGCTTTGAGTACTATGAGCAGTTCTTC. This translates into CASSFEYYEQFF.

The chain links TRBV9 to TRBJ1-6, with D perhaps matching TRBD1 (5 bases). The CDR3 runs to 13 residues. Germline V gives CDR1 SGDLS, CDR2 YYNGEE. V was shortened by 0 bases and J by 12 bases, with 10 bases between the two germline ends. CDR3 sequence: CASSVVAGGPLHF. CDR3 nucleotides: TGTGCCAGCAGCGTAGTCGCTGGGGGACCCCTCCACTTT.